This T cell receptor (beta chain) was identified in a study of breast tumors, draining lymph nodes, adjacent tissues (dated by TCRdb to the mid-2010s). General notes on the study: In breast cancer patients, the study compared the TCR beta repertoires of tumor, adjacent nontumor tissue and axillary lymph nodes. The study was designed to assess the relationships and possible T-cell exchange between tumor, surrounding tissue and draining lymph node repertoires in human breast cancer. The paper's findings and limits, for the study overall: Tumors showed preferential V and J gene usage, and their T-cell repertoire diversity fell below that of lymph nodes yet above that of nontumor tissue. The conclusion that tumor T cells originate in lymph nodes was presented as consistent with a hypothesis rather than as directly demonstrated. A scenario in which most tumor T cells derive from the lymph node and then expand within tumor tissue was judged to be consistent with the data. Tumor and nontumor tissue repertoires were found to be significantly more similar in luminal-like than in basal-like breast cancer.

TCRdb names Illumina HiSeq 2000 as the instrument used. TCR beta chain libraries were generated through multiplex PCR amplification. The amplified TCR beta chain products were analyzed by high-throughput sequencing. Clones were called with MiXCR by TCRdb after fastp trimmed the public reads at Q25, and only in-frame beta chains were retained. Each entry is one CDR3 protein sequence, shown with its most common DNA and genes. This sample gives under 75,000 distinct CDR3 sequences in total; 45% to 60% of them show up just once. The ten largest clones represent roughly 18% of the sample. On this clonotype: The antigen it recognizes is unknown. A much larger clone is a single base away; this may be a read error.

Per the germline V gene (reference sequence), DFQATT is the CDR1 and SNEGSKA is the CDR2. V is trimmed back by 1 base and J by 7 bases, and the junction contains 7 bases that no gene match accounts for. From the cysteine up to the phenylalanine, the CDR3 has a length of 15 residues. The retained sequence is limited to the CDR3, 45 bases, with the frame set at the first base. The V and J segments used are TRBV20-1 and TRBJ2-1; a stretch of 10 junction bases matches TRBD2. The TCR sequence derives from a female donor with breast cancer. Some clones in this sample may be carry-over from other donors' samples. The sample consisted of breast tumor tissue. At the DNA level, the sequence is TGCAGTGCTAGAGCCTCTAGCGGGGGAGCGAATGAGCAGTTCTTC. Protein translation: CSARASSGGANEQFF.